This T cell receptor (beta chain) was recorded in a study of blood T cell repertoires in COVID-19. On the study more broadly: The study drew acute and convalescent COVID-19 samples from the United States, Italy and Spain.

The length of the CDR3 is 15 residues. The germline V gene has CDR1 MGHRA and CDR2 YSYEKL. V was trimmed by 4 bases and J by 0 bases, leaving 13 bases between them. As processed by the authors: It was from reference gene primer amplification that nucleated cell counts were estimated. TCRdb's table, derived via immunoSEQ multiplex PCR, lists solely in-frame clones and lacks some. That table is the source of V, J and clone size, and D and trimming were worked out from the DNA. Among about 270,000 clones listed, around nine tenths were seen once. Only a few counts were recorded for this clone. Categorization into cohorts depended on clinical history that participants reported. Cohort 3 donors counted as recovered after two negative PCRs, clearance, or resolved symptoms.

The chain joins TRBV4-1 to TRBJ2-7, with D tentatively TRBD1 (5 bases). The sequencing input was PBMCs or T cells enriched from blood (not recorded which). This sequence originates from a young woman who had recovered from COVID-19. CDR3 in DNA: TGCGCCAGCAGCCGCGCCATAGGGGCCTCCTACGAGCAGTACTTC. Amino acid sequence: CASSRAIGASYEQYF.